This T cell receptor (beta chain) came from a study of immune heterogeneity within non-small cell lung tumors. CDR3 length: 14 residues. Trimming removed 4 bases from V and 3 bases from J, with 12 bases in between. CDR1 and CDR2 from the germline V gene are MDHEN and SYDVKM. Amplification of TCR beta CDR3 was performed by multiplex PCR with 32 V and 13 J primers. TCRdb processed the multiplex PCR reads anew with MiXCR; each CDR3 protein has one entry. The sample includes 8,500 to 11,000 distinct CDR3 sequences, 15% to 20% seen only once; the top ten take more than 3%. In its sample, this clonotype is medium-sized (0.01 to 0.1%). The template consisted of bulk tumor genomic DNA, with 600 ng used per sample. Surgery yielded several widely spaced biopsies per primary tumor. Curative surgical treatment was performed in patients who had newly diagnosed, untreated non-small cell lung cancer.

The sequenced sample consisted of lung tumor tissue. The chain recombines TRBV28 with TRBJ1-2; TRBD1 might be the D (5 bases). This TCR was sampled from a man aged 35 to 55 with non-small cell lung cancer. CDR3 protein: CASSSLQGDYGYTF. The CDR3 DNA sequence: TGTGCCAGCAGTTCCCTCCAGGGAGACTATGGCTACACCTTC.